A single sample is the source of the 25 T cell receptor beta chains below, sequenced in a study of T cell responses to AZD1222 COVID-19 vaccine. TCRdb keeps only in-frame clones here, not all; method: immunoSEQ multiplex PCR. The table shows around 120,000 clones, with approximately 90% occurring only once. The input for sequencing was peripheral blood, taken 28 days after the second AZD1222 dose. Receptors originate from an adult who received the AZD1222 COVID-19 vaccine.

This clone was detected a few times. The chain couples TRBV14 to TRBJ1-4; possible D gene TRBD1, 6 bases. The ends were cut back, 1 base at V and 11 bases at J, with 14 bases in the middle. In germline, CDR1 is SGHDN, CDR2 FVKESK. This CDR3 spans 14 amino acids. The CDR3 region has the DNA TGTGCCAGCAGCCAAGCTTGGATAGGGGGGAAACTGTTTTTT. Translated, it gives CASSQAWIGGKLFF.

The chain joins TRBV9 to TRBJ1-6, with D possibly matching TRBD1 (6 bases). This CDR3 comprises 18 residues. V gave up 3 bases and J gave up 8 bases, with 24 bases separating them. Per germline, CDR1 SGDLS and CDR2 YYNGEE. CDR3 residues: CASSDPTGPSNPDSPLHF. The CDR3 region has the DNA TGTGCCAGCAGCGACCCGACAGGTCCCTCTAACCCCGATTCACCCCTCCACTTT.

The chain links TRBV20-1 to TRBJ1-2, with D uncertain. V lost 5 bases to trimming and J lost 14 bases, with 9 bases between them. Germline-derived CDR1 and CDR2 are DFQATT and SNEGSKA (reference sequence). This CDR3 has 8 residues. The CDR3 sequence: CSADPSTF. The CDR3 coding sequence is TGCAGTGCTGACCCAAGTACCTTC.

V is TRBV7-2 and J is TRBJ2-1; the match to TRBD2 covers 11 bases. V shed 0 bases and J 14 bases; nucleotides not matched to a gene: 9. The germline V gene encodes CDR1 SGHTA and CDR2 FQGNSA. This CDR3 contains 15 residues. This chain's CDR3 is CASSLAPGSGGEEFF. CDR3 sequence (DNA): TGTGCCAGCAGCTTAGCGCCGGGTAGCGGGGGGGAGGAGTTCTTC. The whole variable domain, filled in from reference TRBV7-2 and TRBJ2-1, reads GAGVSQSPSNKVTEKGKDVELRCDPISGHTALYWYRQSLGQGLEFLIYFQGNSAPDKSGLPSDRFSAERTGGSVSTLTIQRTQQEDSAVYLCASSLAPGSGGEEFFGPGTRLTVL.

The V gene is TRBV4-3, the J gene TRBJ2-1; 8 nucleotides match TRBD1. Losses at the gene ends were 5 bases for V and 9 bases for J; bases not matched to a gene: 6. The CDR3 covers 13 residues. Germline-derived CDR1 and CDR2 are LGHNA and YSLEER. CDR3 loop: CASSVGQAGEQFF. The CDR3 nucleotides are TGCGCCAGCAGCGTGGGACAGGCCGGTGAGCAGTTCTTC.

The rearrangement links TRBV4-1 to TRBJ1-1; D is uncertain. Trimming cost V 4 bases and J 6 bases, with 15 bases left between them. Germline-derived CDR1 and CDR2 are MGHRA and YSYEKL. This CDR3 is 14 amino acids long. The CDR3 region is CASSRGLIDSEAFF. The CDR3 region has the DNA TGCGCCAGCAGCCGCGGACTAATTGACTCTGAAGCTTTCTTT.

J is TRBJ1-3 and V is TRBV5-4; TRBD1 matches 8 bases. The CDR3 runs to 16 residues. Germline V gene lookup returns CDR1 SGHNT and CDR2 YYREEE (reference sequence). V was clipped by 4 bases and J by 1 base; unmatched bases: 7. The CDR3 region has the DNA TGTGCCAGCAGCGGGGGACAGGCTAGGTCTGGAAACACCATATATTTT. Its translation is CASSGGQARSGNTIYF.

This chain joins TRBV7-6 and TRBJ2-2; no firm D call. CDR1 SGHVS and CDR2 FNYEAQ come from the germline V gene. The CDR3 has 12 residues. The germline V and J ends were trimmed by 6 bases and 2 bases, with 4 bases remaining between them. In DNA form, the CDR3 reads TGTGCCAGCAGGGAAAACACCGGGGAGCTGTTTTTT. Amino acid sequence: CASRENTGELFF.

This rearrangement joins TRBV7-6 to TRBJ2-7; TRBD2 matches at 8 bases. Per germline, CDR1 SGHVS and CDR2 FNYEAQ. The junction had 6 bases not matched to a gene; V was cut back by 5 bases and J by 0 bases. The CDR3 spans 15 residues. CDR3 sequence: CASSGRGALSYEQYF. CDR3 in DNA: TGTGCCAGCAGCGGGCGGGGGGCCCTCTCCTACGAGCAGTACTTC.

On this clone itself: A junction end diverges from the germline sequence, so it may reflect a read error. This chain joins TRBV20-1 and TRBJ1-6; no clear D gene. The CDR3 length is 11 residues. Germline CDR1 is DFQATT and CDR2 is SNEGSKA (reference sequence). The CDR3 coding sequence is TGCAGTGCGAGAGGAAATTCACCCCTCCACTTT. It yields the protein CSARGNSPLHF.

The chain has TRBV18 and TRBJ1-1, with 7 bases aligning to TRBD1. The germline CDR1 and CDR2 sequences are KGHSH and LQKENI. This CDR3 is 15 amino acids long. The junction had 7 bases not matched to a gene; V was cut back by 5 bases and J by 1 base. CDR3 in DNA: TGTGCCAGCTCAGTTCACAGGGGTCCGAACACTGAAGCTTTCTTT. Translating gives CASSVHRGPNTEAFF.

The CDR3 DNA reads TGCGCCAGCAGAACCTCGCTCCTCTCGGATACGCAGTATTTT. Translation gives CASRTSLLSDTQYF. The chain recombines TRBV4-3 with TRBJ2-3; D remains unclear. In germline, CDR1 is LGHNA, CDR2 YSLEER. Between the trimmed V and J ends, which lost 6 bases and 6 bases, there was a span of 16 bases. The CDR3 has 14 amino acids.

The V gene is TRBV7-2, the J gene TRBJ2-7; perhaps TRBD2 as D (5 bases). From germline, CDR1 is SGHTA and CDR2 FQGNSA. Trimming pared 2 bases from V and 0 bases from J, leaving 17 bases between. This CDR3 comprises 17 residues. The CDR3 coding sequence is TGTGCCAGCAGCTTATTCCTGAGTAGCCGGGGCTCCTACGAGCAGTACTTC. Protein product: CASSLFLSSRGSYEQYF.

The V gene is TRBV7-3, the J gene TRBJ2-1; tentative D call: TRBD2 (6 bases). Deletions cut 2 bases from V and 8 bases from J, with 16 bases between. CDR1 and CDR2 from the germline V gene are SGHTA and FQGTGA. The CDR3 has 15 amino acids. CDR3 sequence reads: CASSLWGEIRDEQFF. The CDR3 nucleotides read TGTGCCAGCAGCTTATGGGGGGAAATTCGGGATGAGCAGTTCTTC.

This clone is a singleton in its sample. V and J are TRBV19 and TRBJ1-2; D possibly corresponds to TRBD1 (5 bases). V lost 1 base to trimming and J lost 8 bases, with 14 bases between them. The CDR3 spans 14 residues. Germline assignment: CDR1 LNHDA and CDR2 SQIVND (reference sequence). This chain's CDR3 is CASSIGQFKGGYTF. The CDR3 DNA reads TGTGCCAGTAGTATAGGACAGTTCAAGGGAGGCTACACCTTC.

The chain joins TRBV29-1 to TRBJ2-1; 10 bases align to TRBD2. CDR1 is SQVTM and CDR2 is ANQGSEA in the germline V gene. The CDR3 extends over 14 amino acids. The V segment lost 6 bases and the J segment 7 bases; nucleotides outside the gene matches: 9. DNA of the CDR3: TGCAGCGTGGCTCCTAGCGGGAGAGGGAATGAGCAGTTCTTC. As protein: CSVAPSGRGNEQFF.

The CDR3 region has the DNA TGCGCCAGCAGGACAGCCAAAGAGACCCAGTACTTC. This translates into CASRTAKETQYF. The genes are TRBV10-1 and TRBJ2-5, with TRBD1 as a possible D gene (5 bases). The germline CDR1 and CDR2 sequences are WNHNN and SYGVQD (reference sequence). The CDR3 runs to 12 residues. V lost 6 bases and J 3 bases, leaving 8 bases between the germline ends.

The chain recombines TRBV11-2 with TRBJ2-4; a possible D gene is TRBD2 (5 bases). The CDR3 has 16 amino acids. V was pared by 5 bases and J by 2 bases, with 16 bases between. Germline V gives CDR1 SGHAT, CDR2 FQNNGV. CDR3 region: CASSPSLALSKNIQYF. DNA of the CDR3: TGTGCCAGCAGCCCTAGCCTCGCCCTTTCCAAAAACATTCAGTACTTC.

CDR3 region: CASSLAYTSTDTQYF. DNA for the CDR3: TGTGCCAGCAGCTTAGCGTACACTAGCACAGATACGCAGTATTTT. This chain links TRBV11-2 with TRBJ2-3, with D unresolved. Trimming left V 1 base short and J 0 bases short, with 8 bases between. The CDR3 loop spans 15 amino acids. Per germline, CDR1 SGHAT and CDR2 FQNNGV.

The V gene is TRBV10-3, the J gene TRBJ2-2, with 7 bases matching TRBD1. The trim removed 5 bases at V and 6 bases at J, leaving 9 bases unmatched. CDR1 and CDR2 (germline): ENHRY, SYGVKD. The CDR3 loop spans 15 amino acids. CDR3: CAISSDRSGAGELFF. The CDR3, as DNA: TGTGCCATCAGTTCGGACAGGTCCGGGGCCGGGGAGCTGTTTTTT.

This clone was observed a single time. The V and J genes are TRBV5-4 and TRBJ1-2; 8 bases are a match to TRBD1. The ends lost 4 bases at V and 1 base at J; junction bases unmatched: 6. CDR1 is SGHNT and CDR2 is YYREEE in the germline V gene (reference sequence). CDR3 length: 15 residues. This CDR3 reads CASSPGQALNYGYTF. CDR3 sequence (DNA): TGTGCCAGCAGCCCGGGACAGGCGCTTAACTATGGCTACACCTTC. The complete variable domain, with remaining parts taken from reference TRBV5-4 and TRBJ1-2, reads ETGVTQSPTHLIKTRGQQVTLRCSSQSGHNTVSWYQQALGQGPQFIFQYYREEENGRGNFPPRFSGLQFPNYSSELNVNALELDDSALYLCASSPGQALNYGYTFGSGTRLTVV.

This chain connects TRBV12-5 to TRBJ2-3, with a weak D call TRBD1 (7 bases). Germline CDR1 LGHNT, CDR2 FRNRAP. Trimming removed 0 bases from V and 4 bases from J, with 20 bases in between. The CDR3 runs 18 residues. CDR3 sequence: CASGLVRLGRGVADTQYF. DNA of the CDR3: TGTGCTAGTGGTTTGGTACGCCTGGGCAGGGGGGTAGCAGATACGCAGTATTTT.

V usage is TRBV18 and J usage is TRBJ1-6, with TRBD1 identical over 11 bases. The CDR3 sequence is 16 residues long. V trimming: 1 base; J trimming: 10 bases; junction bases outside the gene matches: 6. Looked up from germline, CDR1 is KGHSH and CDR2 is LQKENI. CDR3 in amino acids: CASSPLGTGGRSPLHF. For the CDR3, the DNA is TGTGCCAGCTCACCACTAGGGACAGGGGGTCGATCACCCCTCCACTTT.

The chain has TRBV14 and TRBJ2-3; D call uncertain. CDR1 and CDR2 from the germline V gene are SGHDN and FVKESK. Trimming pared 5 bases from V and 0 bases from J, leaving 12 bases between. CDR3 size: 15 residues. CDR3: CASSARAPSTDTQYF. The CDR3, as DNA: TGTGCCAGCAGCGCGCGAGCGCCTAGCACAGATACGCAGTATTTT.

V gene TRBV3-1 (or the pseudogene TRBV3-2) combines with J gene TRBJ1-2; TRBD1 aligns across 8 bases. The CDR3 consists of 15 residues. Germline lookup yields CDR1 LGHDT and CDR2 YNNKEL (reference sequence). The V segment lost 1 base and the J segment 4 bases; nucleotides outside the gene matches: 5. CDR3 protein: CASSQGTGIVYGYTF. The DNA of the CDR3 is TGTGCCAGCAGCCAAGGGACAGGGATTGTCTATGGCTACACCTTC.